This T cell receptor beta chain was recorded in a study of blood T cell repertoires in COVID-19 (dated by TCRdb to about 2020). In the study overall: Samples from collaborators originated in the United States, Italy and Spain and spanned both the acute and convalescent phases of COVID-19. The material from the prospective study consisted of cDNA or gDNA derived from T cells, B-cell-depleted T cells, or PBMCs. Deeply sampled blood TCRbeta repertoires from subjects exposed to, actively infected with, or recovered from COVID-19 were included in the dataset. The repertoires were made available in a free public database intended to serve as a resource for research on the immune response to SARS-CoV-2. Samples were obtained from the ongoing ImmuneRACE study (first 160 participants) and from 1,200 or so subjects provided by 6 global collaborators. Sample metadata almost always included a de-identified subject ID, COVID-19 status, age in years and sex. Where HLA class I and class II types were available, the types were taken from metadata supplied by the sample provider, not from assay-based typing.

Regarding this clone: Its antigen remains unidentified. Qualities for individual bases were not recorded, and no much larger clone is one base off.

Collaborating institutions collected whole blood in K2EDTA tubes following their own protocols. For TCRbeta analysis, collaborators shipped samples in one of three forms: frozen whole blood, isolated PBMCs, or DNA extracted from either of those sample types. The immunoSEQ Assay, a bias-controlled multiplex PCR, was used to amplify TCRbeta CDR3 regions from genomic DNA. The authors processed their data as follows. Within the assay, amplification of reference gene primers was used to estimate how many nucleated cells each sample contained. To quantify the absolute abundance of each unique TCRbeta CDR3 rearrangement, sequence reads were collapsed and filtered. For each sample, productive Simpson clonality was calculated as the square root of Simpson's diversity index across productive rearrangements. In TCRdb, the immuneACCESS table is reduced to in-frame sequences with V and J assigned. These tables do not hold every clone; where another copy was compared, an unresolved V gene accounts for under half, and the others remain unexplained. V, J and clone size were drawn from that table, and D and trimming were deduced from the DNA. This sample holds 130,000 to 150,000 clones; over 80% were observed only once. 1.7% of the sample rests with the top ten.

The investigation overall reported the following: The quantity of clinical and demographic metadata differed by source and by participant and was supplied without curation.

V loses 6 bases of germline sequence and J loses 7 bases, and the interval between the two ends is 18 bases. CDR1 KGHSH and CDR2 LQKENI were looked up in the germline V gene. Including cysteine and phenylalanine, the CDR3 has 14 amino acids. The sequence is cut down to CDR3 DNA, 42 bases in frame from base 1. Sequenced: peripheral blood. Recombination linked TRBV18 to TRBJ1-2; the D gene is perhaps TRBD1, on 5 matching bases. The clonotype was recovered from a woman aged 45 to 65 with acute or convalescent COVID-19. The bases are TGTGCCAGCTCCCCCCTTCTTGGGACTTCTGGCTACACCTTC. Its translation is CASSPLLGTSGYTF.